This T cell receptor (beta chain) was recovered during a study of identifying expanded T cells in peripheral blood. The CDR3 runs 13 residues. The germline V gene encodes CDR1 GTSNPN and CDR2 SVGIG (reference sequence). The V and J ends lost 2 bases and 8 bases, in that order; junction bases with no gene match: 7. Repertoires were generated with immunoSEQ multiplex PCR, while TCRdb's copy carries only in-frame clones and drops some. Among around 60,000 clones, over 80% were seen once, and the ten largest hold 15% to 20%. To note about this clone: Its antigen is unknown.

General study results and limits: Over approximately two and four weeks, about 15 and 19 clones changed, versus approximately 1.2 between replicates.

Collection occurred without any documented infections or immune events in donors. Sequenced: blood. The sequence derives from a person between 18 and 69 years old in good health. The gene calls are TRBV30 and TRBJ1-2; 8 bases map to TRBD1. This chain's CDR3 is CAWSPDRGLGYTF. In nucleotides, the CDR3 is TGTGCCTGGAGTCCTGACAGGGGTTTGGGCTACACCTTC.